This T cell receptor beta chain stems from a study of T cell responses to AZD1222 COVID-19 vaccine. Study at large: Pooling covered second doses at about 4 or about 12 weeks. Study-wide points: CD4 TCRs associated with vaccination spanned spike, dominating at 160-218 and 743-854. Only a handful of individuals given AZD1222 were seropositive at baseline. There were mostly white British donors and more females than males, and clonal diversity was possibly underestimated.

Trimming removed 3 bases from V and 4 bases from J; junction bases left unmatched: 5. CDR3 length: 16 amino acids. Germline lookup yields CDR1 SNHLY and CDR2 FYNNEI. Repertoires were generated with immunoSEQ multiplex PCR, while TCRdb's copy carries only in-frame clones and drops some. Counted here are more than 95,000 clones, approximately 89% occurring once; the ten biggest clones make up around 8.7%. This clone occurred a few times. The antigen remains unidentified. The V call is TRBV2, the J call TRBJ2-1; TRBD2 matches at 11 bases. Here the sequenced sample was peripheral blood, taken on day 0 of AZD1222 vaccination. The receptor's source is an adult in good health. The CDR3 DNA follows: TGTGCCAGCAGTGACCCTAGCGGGAGGACGTACAATGAGCAGTTCTTC. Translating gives CASSDPSGRTYNEQFF. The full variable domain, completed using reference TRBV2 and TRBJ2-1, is EPEVTQTPSHQVTQMGQEVILRCVPISNHLYFYWYRQILGQKVEFLVSFYNNEISEKSEIFDDQFSVERPDGSNFTLKIRSTKLEDSAMYFCASSDPSGRTYNEQFFGPGTRLTVL.